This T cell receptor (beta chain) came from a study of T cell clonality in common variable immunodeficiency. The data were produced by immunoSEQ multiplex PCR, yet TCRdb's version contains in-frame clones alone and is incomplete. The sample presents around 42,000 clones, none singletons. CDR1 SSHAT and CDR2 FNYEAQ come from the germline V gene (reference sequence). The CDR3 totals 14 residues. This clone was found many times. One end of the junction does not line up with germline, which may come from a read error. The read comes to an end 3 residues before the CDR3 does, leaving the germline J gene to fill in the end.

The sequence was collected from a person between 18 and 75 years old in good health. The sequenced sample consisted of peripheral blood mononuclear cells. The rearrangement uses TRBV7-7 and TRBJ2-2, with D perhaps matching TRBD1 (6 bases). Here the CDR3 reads CASSADSHTGELFF. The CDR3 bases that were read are TGTGCTAGCAGCGCGGACAGTCACACCGGGGAG.